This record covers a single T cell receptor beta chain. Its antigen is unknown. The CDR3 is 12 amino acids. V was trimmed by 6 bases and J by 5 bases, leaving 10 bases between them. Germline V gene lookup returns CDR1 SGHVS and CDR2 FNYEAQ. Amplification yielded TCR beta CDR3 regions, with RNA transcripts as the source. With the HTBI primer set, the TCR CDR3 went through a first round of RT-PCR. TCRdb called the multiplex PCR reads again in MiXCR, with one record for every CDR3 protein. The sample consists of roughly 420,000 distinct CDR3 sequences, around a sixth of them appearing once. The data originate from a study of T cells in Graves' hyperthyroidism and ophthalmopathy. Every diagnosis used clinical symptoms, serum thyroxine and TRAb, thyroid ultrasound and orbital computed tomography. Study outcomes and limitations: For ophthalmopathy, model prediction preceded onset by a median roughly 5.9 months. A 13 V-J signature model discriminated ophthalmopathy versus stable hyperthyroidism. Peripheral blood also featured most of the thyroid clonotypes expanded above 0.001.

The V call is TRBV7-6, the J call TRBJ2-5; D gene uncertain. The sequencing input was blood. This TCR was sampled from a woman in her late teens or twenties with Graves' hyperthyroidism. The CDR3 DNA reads TGTGCCAGCAGAAACCTGGGGGAGACCCAGTACTTC. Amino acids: CASRNLGETQYF.